Below, 19 T cell receptor beta chains from the same sample are listed, as sequenced in a study of T cell changes during pregnancy in multiple sclerosis. Libraries were prepared by immunoSEQ multiplex PCR; TCRdb keeps only in-frame clonotypes and omits some of them. The data show 80,000 to 100,000 clones, about 92% seen once. The material was peripheral blood, obtained in the first trimester of pregnancy. The source of these receptors is a female donor with multiple sclerosis, enrolled in a pregnancy study.

This clone occurred once. The chain carries TRBV29-1 and TRBJ2-5, with 7 bases lining up with TRBD2. Germline V gives CDR1 SQVTM, CDR2 ANQGSEA. This CDR3 is 14 amino acids long. With 8 bases clipped from V and 10 bases from J, the junction kept 19 bases outside the gene matches. DNA for the CDR3: TGCAGCTTCTCCCTCGCGGGTGGGCCGGGGGGCCAGTACTTC. As protein: CSFSLAGGPGGQYF.

CDR3 sequence: CASSLEVGQPRGTEAFF. In DNA, the CDR3 is TGTGCCAGCAGCTTAGAAGTGGGACAGCCTAGGGGAACTGAAGCTTTCTTT. This chain joins TRBV7-9 and TRBJ1-1; 7 nucleotides agree with TRBD1. V lost 1 base, J lost 5 bases, and 13 bases stayed unmatched. From germline, CDR1 is SEHNR and CDR2 FQNEAQ (reference sequence). The length of the CDR3 is 17 residues. The full variable domain, completed using reference TRBV7-9 and TRBJ1-1, is DTGVSQNPRHKITKRGQNVTFRCDPISEHNRLYWYRQTLGQGPEFLTYFQNEAQLEKSRLLSDRFSAERPKGSFSTLEIQRTEQGDSAMYLCASSLEVGQPRGTEAFFGQGTRLTVV.

This sequence joins TRBV28 and TRBJ2-7; tentative D call: TRBD2 (5 bases). Germline assignment: CDR1 MDHEN and CDR2 SYDVKM. Trimming removed 7 bases from V and 6 bases from J, with 16 bases in between. The CDR3 has 13 amino acids. Written as DNA, the CDR3 is TGTGCCAGCACCGGGGTGCGGTTTTTCGAGCAGTACTTC. As protein: CASTGVRFFEQYF.

V is TRBV2 and J is TRBJ1-4; no clear D. The CDR3 totals 17 residues. From germline, CDR1 is SNHLY and CDR2 FYNNEI. V was pared by 4 bases and J by 0 bases, with 15 bases between. This CDR3 reads CASSVEVNQATNEKLFF. The CDR3 DNA follows: TGTGCCAGCAGTGTGGAGGTCAACCAGGCAACTAATGAAAAACTGTTTTTT.

The chain has TRBV6-5 and TRBJ2-1, with D perhaps matching TRBD2 (6 bases). Germline values: CDR1 MNHEY, CDR2 SVGAGI. The CDR3 has 14 residues. Trimming cost V 8 bases and J 7 bases, with 18 bases left between them. The CDR3 nucleotides read TGTGCCAGCCGGTGGCTAGCGAACGAGAATGAGCAGTTCTTC. Translated: CASRWLANENEQFF.

This clone has just one count. V usage is TRBV28 and J usage is TRBJ2-1; 13 bases line up with TRBD2. Germline V lookup: CDR1 MDHEN, CDR2 SYDVKM. The CDR3 length is 15 residues. The junction had 3 bases not matched to a gene; V was cut back by 8 bases and J by 2 bases. Here the CDR3 DNA reads TGTGCCAGCGGGACTAGCGGGAACGCCTACAATGAGCAGTTCTTC. This encodes CASGTSGNAYNEQFF. Variable domain in full (rest from reference TRBV28 and TRBJ2-1): DVKVTQSSRYLVKRTGEKVFLECVQDMDHENMFWYRQDPGLGLRLIYFSYDVKMKEKGDIPEGYSVSREKKERFSLILESASTNQTSMYLCASGTSGNAYNEQFFGPGTRLTVL.

The chain employs TRBV7-9 and TRBJ1-2; the match to TRBD1 covers 8 bases. CDR3 length equals 16 residues. CDR1 and CDR2 from the germline V gene are SEHNR and FQNEAQ (reference sequence). V dropped 1 base and J dropped 1; count of bases not matched to a gene: 5. The CDR3 spells CASSLEGQEINYGYTF. Here the CDR3 DNA reads TGTGCCAGCAGCTTAGAGGGACAGGAGATTAACTATGGCTACACCTTC.

The rearrangement joins TRBV30 to TRBJ2-4; 8 bases align to TRBD2. CDR3 length: 11 amino acids. Germline V gene sequence: CDR1 GTSNPN, CDR2 SVGIG (reference sequence). Trimming took 2 bases from V and 15 from J; bases not matched to a gene: 6. CDR3 residues: CAWSPGGGMYF. The DNA of the CDR3 is TGTGCCTGGAGTCCCGGGGGGGGCATGTACTTC. The full variable domain, with the rest looked up from reference TRBV30 and TRBJ2-4, is SQTIHQWPATLVQPVGSPLSLECTVEGTSNPNLYWYRQAAGRGLQLLFYSVGIGQISSEVPQNLSASRPQDRQFILSSKKLLLSDSGFYLCAWSPGGGMYFGAGTRLSVL.

This clone was detected only once. V is TRBV27 and J is TRBJ2-2; D possibly corresponds to TRBD2 (5 bases). The CDR3 contains 15 residues. CDR1 is MNHEY and CDR2 is SMNVEV in the germline V gene (reference sequence). V was cut by 2 bases and J by 0 bases, with 7 bases left in between. CDR3 bases: TGTGCCAGCAGTTTAAAGCGGACGAACACCGGGGAGCTGTTTTTT. Translation gives CASSLKRTNTGELFF.

V gene TRBV7-9 combines with J gene TRBJ2-7; the D is unclear. Looked up from germline, CDR1 is SEHNR and CDR2 is FQNEAQ (reference sequence). The CDR3 sequence is 14 residues long. With 1 base removed from V and 0 bases from J, the gap between germline ends came to 7 bases. The chain's CDR3 is CASSLGTASYEQYF. The CDR3 DNA is TGTGCCAGCAGCTTAGGAACAGCCTCCTACGAGCAGTACTTC.

This chain connects TRBV19 to TRBJ1-5, with TRBD1 identical over 7 bases. This CDR3 is built from 16 residues. Looked up from germline, CDR1 is LNHDA and CDR2 is SQIVND (reference sequence). J gave up 6 bases and V 4 bases, and 12 bases lay outside the gene matches. CDR3 protein: CASSTERADRAQPQHF. CDR3 bases: TGTGCCAGTAGTACCGAGAGGGCCGACAGGGCTCAGCCCCAGCATTTT.

The J gene is TRBJ1-1, the V gene TRBV5-1, with 10 bases matching TRBD1. Per the germline V gene, CDR1 is SGHRS and CDR2 is YFSETQ. The CDR3 totals 15 residues. Trimming at V came to 0 bases and at J to 4 bases, leaving 3 bases not matched to a gene. Written as DNA, the CDR3 is TGCGCCAGCAGCTTGGAGGGACAGGGGTTCACTGAAGCTTTCTTT. Translated, it gives CASSLEGQGFTEAFF.

V is TRBV28 and J is TRBJ1-5; D might be TRBD1 (6 bases). Germline V gene sequence: CDR1 MDHEN, CDR2 SYDVKM. V lost 4 bases and J 5 bases, leaving 18 bases between the germline ends. The CDR3 sequence is 16 residues long. This chain's CDR3 is CASSSTRRGGDQPQHF. In DNA form, the CDR3 reads TGTGCCAGCAGTTCAACCCGAAGGGGGGGTGATCAGCCCCAGCATTTT.

The gene calls are TRBV2 and TRBJ2-3; a weak D match, TRBD1 (6 bases). Germline CDR1 and CDR2: SNHLY and FYNNEI. The CDR3 runs to 16 residues. Trimming removed 3 bases at V and 1 base at J, with 14 bases between. CDR3 in DNA: TGTGCCAGCAGTGAGGGCCAGGGGCGCGGCACAGATACGCAGTATTTT. Protein sequence: CASSEGQGRGTDTQYF.

The genes are TRBV4-2 and TRBJ1-4, with D perhaps TRBD1 (6 bases). The CDR3 totals 16 residues. The V gene lost 1 base and the J gene lost 3 bases, with 12 bases spanning the gap. Germline values: CDR1 LGHNA, CDR2 YNFKEQ. The CDR3 nucleotides read TGTGCCAGCAGCCAAGTAAATGAGGGGGCTAATGAAAAACTGTTTTTT. Encoded protein: CASSQVNEGANEKLFF.

This clone was detected once. V usage is TRBV6-5 and J usage is TRBJ1-3; D possibly corresponds to TRBD1 (6 bases). Looked up from germline, CDR1 is MNHEY and CDR2 is SVGAGI. Trimming left V 8 bases short and J 0 bases short, with 14 bases between. This CDR3 comprises 15 residues. CDR3: CASGQSAYSGNTIYF. The CDR3 coding sequence is TGTGCCAGCGGACAGTCGGCATACTCTGGAAACACCATATATTTT.

The chain employs TRBV10-2 and TRBJ2-2, with TRBD2 identical over 7 bases. Unmatched junction bases numbered 5, after V lost 2 bases and J lost 5 bases. Germline V gene lookup returns CDR1 WSHSY and CDR2 SAAADI. The CDR3 loop spans 15 amino acids. The CDR3 coding sequence is TGCGCCAGCAGTGAGGCGGGAGCATGGACCGGGGAGCTGTTTTTT. This encodes CASSEAGAWTGELFF.

The rearrangement links TRBV28 to TRBJ2-1; TRBD2 matches 10 bases. The ends lost 9 bases at V and 7 bases at J; junction bases unmatched: 6. CDR1 is MDHEN and CDR2 is SYDVKM in the germline V gene. The CDR3 extends over 13 amino acids. As DNA, the CDR3 is TGTGCCAGTCTAGCGGGAGACGAGAATGAGCAGTTCTTC. It translates to CASLAGDENEQFF.

Comments on this clone: At one end the junction does not follow the germline gene, possibly because of a read error. V gene TRBV7-7 combines with J gene TRBJ2-7, with D possibly matching TRBD2 (6 bases). CDR1 and CDR2 from the germline V gene are SSHAT and FNYEAQ (reference sequence). CDR3 length equals 13 residues. CDR3 sequence reads: CASSLGRGYEQYF. Written as DNA, the CDR3 is TGTGCTAGCAGCTTAGGGCGGGGATACGAGCAGTACTTC.